This entry is about one T cell receptor beta chain. Its target is unknown. 60 Vbeta and 13 Jbeta primers were used in PCR. Measured with immunoSEQ multiplex PCR; TCRdb has only the in-frame clones, and not every one. The data hold around 110,000 clones, with roughly 87% observed a single time. This record belongs to a study of cytomegalovirus exposure and HLA in healthy donors. The overall study: HLA-typed donors were the source of 80 million to 90 million unique TCRs, which an early data release held.

General study points: Fewer N-insertions than the roughly 700-donor mean were reportedly shown by an Asian-associated ancestry cluster in a later analysis. Common viral pathogens seemed, in a later analysis, to connect with several of the most significant clusters.

V lost 5 bases, J lost 5 bases, and 12 bases lay in between. This CDR3 comprises 13 residues. Germline V gene sequence: CDR1 KGHSH, CDR2 LQKENI. This sequence originates from a man aged 30-40 years in good health and CMV-seropositive. The V and J genes are TRBV18 and TRBJ1-1; a possible D gene is TRBD1 (5 bases). Material: PBMCs. CDR3 nucleotide sequence: TGTGCCAGCTCAACAGGAGTGCGGACTGAAGCTTTCTTT. Translating it yields CASSTGVRTEAFF.